A single sample gave rise to the 25 T cell receptor beta chains below, sequenced in a study of T cell responses to AZD1222 COVID-19 vaccine. TCRdb's table, derived via immunoSEQ multiplex PCR, lists solely in-frame clones and lacks some. The sample comprises approximately 260,000 clones, over 90% of which are singletons, and 0.5% to 0.7% rests with the top ten. Material: peripheral blood, obtained on day 0 of AZD1222 vaccination. Receptors were obtained from an adult in good health.

The chain combines TRBV28 with TRBJ1-2; TRBD1 might be the D (6 bases). V lost 3 bases and J lost 2, with 13 bases in between. Germline V gives CDR1 MDHEN, CDR2 SYDVKM. The CDR3 runs 15 residues. The CDR3: CASSFGGEGNYGYTF. CDR3 bases: TGTGCCAGCAGTTTCGGGGGCGAGGGCAACTATGGCTACACCTTC.

The V and J genes are TRBV28 and TRBJ2-7; D is unclear. The germline V gene encodes CDR1 MDHEN and CDR2 SYDVKM. Trimming stripped 2 bases from V and 7 bases from J, with 9 bases between. This CDR3 is built from 12 residues. Written as DNA, the CDR3 is TGTGCCAGCAGTTTAGGACGACGAGAGCAGTACTTC. Translated: CASSLGRREQYF.

The V call is TRBV7-6, the J call TRBJ2-1, with D possibly TRBD1 on 7 matching bases. Trimming left V 5 bases short and J 6 bases short, with 14 bases between. In germline, CDR1 is SGHVS, CDR2 FNYEAQ. The CDR3 runs to 14 residues. CDR3 region: CASSGGAGGNEQFF. CDR3 nucleotide sequence: TGTGCCAGCAGCGGAGGGGCAGGGGGCAATGAGCAGTTCTTC.

The chain is built from TRBV28 and TRBJ1-4; TRBD1 is a possible D gene (6 bases). Germline V gene data show CDR1 as MDHEN and CDR2 as SYDVKM. The V and J ends lost 8 bases and 7 bases respectively, with 14 bases between them. CDR3 length: 13 amino acids. The CDR3 sequence: CASGRGAGEKLFF. The CDR3 region has the DNA TGTGCCAGCGGGCGGGGGGCCGGTGAAAAACTGTTTTTT.

The rearrangement links TRBV19 to TRBJ1-6; D might be TRBD1 (5 bases). Germline V CDR1 and CDR2: LNHDA, SQIVND (reference sequence). Trimming shortened V by 2 bases and J by 8 bases, and 19 bases separated the two germline ends. The CDR3 is made up of 17 amino acids. The CDR3 region has the DNA TGTGCCAGTAGTATAACGGGAGGCGGGACTGCATATTCACCCCTCCACTTT. It is translated as CASSITGGGTAYSPLHF.

This clone was seen a few times. The V gene is TRBV6-5, the J gene TRBJ1-6; D ambiguous. The germline CDR1 and CDR2 sequences are MNHEY and SVGAGI. This CDR3 has 15 amino acids. V was trimmed by 7 bases and J by 0 bases, leaving 10 bases between them. In DNA form, the CDR3 reads TGTGCCAGCAACCAGGCGGGCTCCTATAATTCACCCCTCCACTTT. Its protein product is CASNQAGSYNSPLHF.

This clone appeared a single time. The V and J genes are TRBV6-5 and TRBJ1-4; D is perhaps TRBD1 (5 bases). This CDR3 contains 14 residues. CDR1 MNHEY and CDR2 SVGAGI come from the germline V gene. V dropped 8 bases and J dropped 0 bases, with 10 bases sitting between them. The CDR3 here is CASGTHATNEKLFF. Here the CDR3 DNA reads TGTGCCAGCGGGACGCATGCAACTAATGAAAAACTGTTTTTT.

The rearrangement joins TRBV11-2 to TRBJ2-7; tentatively, D is TRBD2 (6 bases). The germline V and J ends were trimmed by 5 bases and 3 bases, with 14 bases remaining between them. Looked up from germline, CDR1 is SGHAT and CDR2 is FQNNGV. The CDR3 contains 14 residues. CDR3 bases: TGTGCCAGCAGCCCGACCACTAGCTACTACGAGCAGTACTTC. Translation gives CASSPTTSYYEQYF.

The CDR3 DNA reads as TGCGCCAGCAGCGGGAAGAACAGGGGCGGGGAGCAGTACTTC. This translates into CASSGKNRGGEQYF. The chain employs TRBV5-1 and TRBJ2-7; 7 nucleotides line up with TRBD1. The CDR3 sequence is 14 residues long. CDR1 SGHRS and CDR2 YFSETQ come from the germline V gene. V was pared by 4 bases and J by 7 bases, with 11 bases of the junction left unmatched. The full variable domain, rest sourced from reference TRBV5-1 and TRBJ2-7, is KAGVTQTPRYLIKTRGQQVTLSCSPISGHRSVSWYQQTPGQGLQFLFEYFSETQRNKGNFPGRFSGRQFSNSRSEMNVSTLELGDSALYLCASSGKNRGGEQYFGPGTRLTVT.

The gene calls are TRBV27 and TRBJ2-3; 8 bases map to TRBD2. Looked up from germline, CDR1 is MNHEY and CDR2 is SMNVEV (reference sequence). With 5 bases clipped from V and 2 bases from J, the junction kept 6 bases outside the gene matches. This CDR3 spans 15 amino acids. CDR3 DNA: TGTGCCAGCAGTACGAGCGGGGGACCCACAGATACGCAGTATTTT. Its protein is CASSTSGGPTDTQYF.

This chain joins TRBV27 and TRBJ2-3; a weak D match, TRBD2 (6 bases). CDR1 and CDR2 (germline): MNHEY, SMNVEV (reference sequence). The CDR3 covers 14 residues. Trimming shortened V by 6 bases and J by 3 bases, and 13 bases separated the two germline ends. The CDR3 spells CASRMGLATDTQYF. In DNA, the CDR3 is TGTGCCAGCAGAATGGGGCTAGCGACAGATACGCAGTATTTT.

The rearrangement joins TRBV7-9 to TRBJ1-3, with 9 bases matching TRBD1. The ends lost 5 bases at V and 2 bases at J; junction bases unmatched: 10. Germline CDR1 is SEHNR and CDR2 is FQNEAQ (reference sequence). The length of the CDR3 is 17 residues. CDR3 sequence reads: CASSPSGGDRAGNTIYF. CDR3 DNA: TGTGCCAGCAGCCCCTCGGGGGGGGACAGGGCTGGAAACACCATATATTTT.

This clone was recorded once. A read error is likely, as this CDR3 ends without the conserved phenylalanine or tryptophan. Because the CDR3's place on the DNA is in doubt, the DNA is left out and the CDR3 is given as listed by TCRdb. The V gene is TRBV5-6, the J gene TRBJ1-1. The CDR3 extends over 12 residues, inclusive of both ends. Germline V gene lookup returns CDR1 SGHDT and CDR2 YYEEEE. CDR3 in amino acids: CASSIIPVGLAY.

The rearrangement links TRBV4-3 to TRBJ2-7; 7 bases are shared with TRBD1. J lost 2 bases, V lost 1 base, and 14 bases had no gene match. In germline, CDR1 is LGHNA, CDR2 YSLEER. CDR3 length: 18 residues. CDR3 DNA sequence: TGCGCCAGCAGCCAAGGGGACAGAAGACAGGGCCCCACCTACGAGCAGTACTTC. Protein sequence: CASSQGDRRQGPTYEQYF.

The chain couples TRBV4-3 to TRBJ2-1, with D tentatively TRBD1 (7 bases). CDR3 length equals 18 residues. The V end was cut by 0 bases, the J end by 1 base, with 16 bases between. Per the germline V gene, CDR1 is LGHNA and CDR2 is YSLEER. The CDR3 nucleotides are TGCGCCAGCAGCCAAGATCCGCCAGGGGGGAGGTCCTACAATGAGCAGTTCTTC. As protein: CASSQDPPGGRSYNEQFF.

This clone was observed once. The chain employs TRBV9 and TRBJ1-6; D unresolved. Germline lookup yields CDR1 SGDLS and CDR2 YYNGEE. Trimming stripped 0 bases from V and 7 bases from J, with 14 bases between. The CDR3 spans 16 residues. The CDR3 loop reads CASSVVPGEPNSPLHF. The CDR3 DNA reads TGTGCCAGCAGCGTAGTCCCCGGGGAGCCAAATTCACCCCTCCACTTT.

The CDR3 here is CASSPVQGATNEKLFF. As DNA, the CDR3 is TGTGCCAGCTCACCTGTACAGGGGGCTACTAATGAAAAACTGTTTTTT. The genes are TRBV18 and TRBJ1-4, with 9 bases that match TRBD1. This CDR3 has 16 residues. Germline V gene data show CDR1 as KGHSH and CDR2 as LQKENI. Unmatched junction bases numbered 4, after V lost 3 bases and J lost 2 bases.

The J gene is TRBJ2-7, the V gene TRBV7-3; D possibly corresponds to TRBD1 (5 bases). Germline V gives CDR1 SGHTA, CDR2 FQGTGA. Between the trimmed V and J ends, which lost 4 bases and 7 bases, there was a span of 14 bases. The CDR3 is 13 residues long. CDR3 amino acids: CASSSTGRGEQYF. CDR3 sequence (DNA): TGTGCCAGCAGCTCAACGGGTAGGGGTGAGCAGTACTTC.

This clone was counted once. The chain links TRBV30 to TRBJ1-2; no definite D call. Germline CDR1 and CDR2: GTSNPN and SVGIG (reference sequence). V lost 3 bases and J lost 7, with 12 bases in between. The length of the CDR3 is 12 residues. CDR3 protein: CAWRIALGGYTF. In DNA, the CDR3 is TGTGCCTGGAGGATCGCTTTAGGTGGCTACACCTTC.

The chain employs TRBV27 and TRBJ1-1, with 8 bases matching TRBD1. The germline gives CDR1 MNHEY, CDR2 SMNVEV (reference sequence). Trimming removed 3 bases from V and 3 bases from J; junction bases left unmatched: 3. The CDR3 is 14 amino acids. DNA for the CDR3: TGTGCCAGCAGTTTCAGGGGGCGTTACACTGAAGCTTTCTTT. This sequence encodes CASSFRGRYTEAFF.

The V gene is TRBV28, the J gene TRBJ1-1; possibly TRBD1 for D (5 bases). Germline CDR1 reads MDHEN; CDR2 reads SYDVKM. Trimming pared 2 bases from V and 1 base from J, leaving 11 bases between. This CDR3 is 15 amino acids long. CDR3: CASSLDGTWNTEAFF. CDR3 in DNA: TGTGCCAGCAGTTTAGACGGGACTTGGAACACTGAAGCTTTCTTT. Looking up the rest from reference TRBV28 and TRBJ1-1 gives the full variable domain: DVKVTQSSRYLVKRTGEKVFLECVQDMDHENMFWYRQDPGLGLRLIYFSYDVKMKEKGDIPEGYSVSREKKERFSLILESASTNQTSMYLCASSLDGTWNTEAFFGQGTRLTVV.

The gene calls are TRBV5-4 and TRBJ2-2; weak D call: TRBD2 (6 bases). Germline-derived CDR1 and CDR2 are SGHNT and YYREEE (reference sequence). The length of the CDR3 is 17 residues. Trimming took 2 bases from V and 5 from J, leaving 19 bases between them. CDR3 amino acids: CASSLRSGRGWTGELFF. The CDR3 DNA sequence: TGTGCCAGCAGCTTAAGGTCGGGGCGGGGCTGGACCGGGGAGCTGTTTTTT.

The sample holds one count of this clone. The J gene is TRBJ2-1, the V gene TRBV28; 14 nucleotides agree with TRBD2. The trim removed 5 bases at V and 8 bases at J, leaving 5 bases unmatched. The CDR3 extends over 15 amino acids. Germline CDR1 MDHEN, CDR2 SYDVKM. For the CDR3, the DNA is TGTGCCAGCAGTCCGAGGACTAGCGGGAGGTATGAGCAGTTCTTC. It specifies CASSPRTSGRYEQFF.

The J gene is TRBJ2-7, the V gene TRBV28; D possibly uses TRBD1 or TRBD2 (5 bases each). The CDR3 covers 14 residues. V lost 2 bases to trimming and J lost 7 bases, with 15 bases between them. Germline V gene sequence: CDR1 MDHEN, CDR2 SYDVKM. CDR3 sequence (DNA): TGTGCCAGCAGTTTACAGGGAGCTTTATTGGAGCAGTACTTC. Amino acids: CASSLQGALLEQYF.

The rearrangement joins TRBV10-2 to TRBJ2-3; a possible D gene is TRBD2 (6 bases). The CDR3 has 18 amino acids. Trimming pared 7 bases from V and 0 bases from J, leaving 23 bases between. In germline, CDR1 is WSHSY, CDR2 SAAADI. The CDR3 region is CASTPFFFSGSSTDTQYF. CDR3 in DNA: TGCGCCAGCACTCCTTTTTTCTTTAGCGGATCGAGCACAGATACGCAGTATTTT.